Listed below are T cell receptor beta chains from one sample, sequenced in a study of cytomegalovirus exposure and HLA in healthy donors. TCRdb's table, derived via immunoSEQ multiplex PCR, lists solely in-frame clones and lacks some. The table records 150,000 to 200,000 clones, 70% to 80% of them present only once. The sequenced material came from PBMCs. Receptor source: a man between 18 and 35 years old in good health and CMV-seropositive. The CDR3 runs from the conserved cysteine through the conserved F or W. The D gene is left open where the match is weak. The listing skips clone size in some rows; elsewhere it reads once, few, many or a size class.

CDR3 DNA: TGTGCCAGCAGCCTTTTCTGGGAGACCCTTGTTTACCGGGAAAACACAGATACGCAGTATTTT
CDR3 protein: CASSLFWETLVYRENTDTQYF
J gene: TRBJ2-3
clone size: NA
V gene: TRBV2
D gene: NA

CDR3 DNA: TGTGCCAGCAGTCGGGGATCTGAAGCTTTCTTT
CDR3 protein: CASSRGSEAFF
J gene: TRBJ1-1
clone size: NA
V gene: TRBV2
D gene: NA

CDR3 DNA: TGTGCCAGCATTTGGAGGCAGGGGGCTTTCTTT
CDR3 protein: CASIWRQGAFF
J gene: TRBJ1-1
clone size: NA
V gene: TRBV6-5
D gene: NA

CDR3 DNA: TGTGCCAGCAGTTTATCGTCGGTAGGGGTCAATGAGCAGTTCTTC
CDR3 protein: CASSLSSVGVNEQFF
J gene: TRBJ2-1
clone size: NA
V gene: TRBV27
D gene: NA

CDR3 DNA: TGTGCCAGCAGTTGGGGCAAGGGGGACACTGAAGCTTTCTTT
CDR3 protein: CASSWGKGDTEAFF
J gene: TRBJ1-1
clone size: NA
V gene: TRBV4-2
D gene: NA

CDR3 DNA: TGTGCCAGCAGCTTAGCGAGGACTAAGGAGAACACCGGGGAGCTGTTTTTT
CDR3 protein: CASSLARTKENTGELFF
J gene: TRBJ2-2
clone size: NA
V gene: TRBV7-9
D gene: NA

CDR3 DNA: TGTGCCAGTAGTAAGGCCCATAGTGGGGGCCGCTACAATGAGCAGTTCTTC
CDR3 protein: CASSKAHSGGRYNEQFF
J gene: TRBJ2-1
clone size: NA
V gene: TRBV19
D gene: NA

CDR3 DNA: TGTGCCAGCAGCCCCGGGGGGCTGAACACTGAAGCTTTCTTT
CDR3 protein: CASSPGGLNTEAFF
J gene: TRBJ1-1
clone size: few
V gene: TRBV6-1
D gene: NA

CDR3 DNA: TGCGCCAGCAGCTTGGAAGGACATCCTAACTATGGCTACACCTTC
CDR3 protein: CASSLEGHPNYGYTF
J gene: TRBJ1-2
clone size: NA
V gene: TRBV5-1
D gene: NA

CDR3 DNA: TGTGCCAGCAGCCAAGCACTCTTAGGGGCCACAGATACGCAGTATTTT
CDR3 protein: CASSQALLGATDTQYF
J gene: TRBJ2-3
clone size: NA
V gene: TRBV4-2
D gene: NA

CDR3 DNA: TGCGCCAGCAGCCAAGATCCGCCCCCGGGACAGGGAGTGTACGGCACTGAAGCTTTCTTT
CDR3 protein: CASSQDPPPGQGVYGTEAFF
J gene: TRBJ1-1
clone size: NA
V gene: TRBV4-1
D gene: TRBD1

CDR3 DNA: TGTGCCAGCAGCCTCGTCTCAGGCCAGGGGGCTTTCTTT
CDR3 protein: CASSLVSGQGAFF
J gene: TRBJ1-1
clone size: once
V gene: TRBV6-5
D gene: NA

CDR3 DNA: TGTGCCAGCAGCGTAGCTACAGGGACCTACGAGCAGTACTTC
CDR3 protein: CASSVATGTYEQYF
J gene: TRBJ2-7
clone size: NA
V gene: TRBV9
D gene: NA

CDR3 DNA: TGCGCCAGCAGCCAACTTACAGGGGCGAGCACAGATACGCAGTATTTT
CDR3 protein: CASSQLTGASTDTQYF
J gene: TRBJ2-3
clone size: NA
V gene: TRBV4-1
D gene: TRBD1

CDR3 DNA: TGTGCCAGCAGCTTAGAACCGGGGAACACCATATATTTT
CDR3 protein: CASSLEPGNTIYF
J gene: TRBJ1-3
clone size: NA
V gene: TRBV11-2
D gene: NA

CDR3 DNA: TGTGCCAGCAGCTCAAGCGGGAACAAAAACATTCAGTACTTC
CDR3 protein: CASSSSGNKNIQYF
J gene: TRBJ2-4
clone size: few
V gene: TRBV5-6
D gene: TRBD2

CDR3 DNA: TGCAGCGTTAGTACGGGGAGATCCTACGAGCAGTACTTC
CDR3 protein: CSVSTGRSYEQYF
J gene: TRBJ2-7
clone size: once
V gene: TRBV29-1
D gene: NA

CDR3 DNA: TGTGCCAGCAGCTTGCCGAGCAATGAGCAGTTCTTC
CDR3 protein: CASSLPSNEQFF
J gene: TRBJ2-1
clone size: once
V gene: TRBV7-3
D gene: NA

CDR3 DNA: TGTGCCAGCAGCTTAAGCGCCTTTTACAATCAGCCCCAGCATTTT
CDR3 protein: CASSLSAFYNQPQHF
J gene: TRBJ1-5
clone size: NA
V gene: TRBV5-8
D gene: NA

CDR3 DNA: TGTGCCAGCAGCGCGACTAGCGGTACTGTCGAGCAGTACTTC
CDR3 protein: CASSATSGTVEQYF
J gene: TRBJ2-7
clone size: NA
V gene: TRBV7-6
D gene: TRBD2

CDR3 DNA: TGTGCCAGCAGCTCACACCCCAGTCAGCCCCAGCATTTT
CDR3 protein: CASSSHPSQPQHF
J gene: TRBJ1-5
clone size: NA
V gene: TRBV5-4
D gene: NA

CDR3 DNA: TGTGCCAGCAGCCGACTGACAGGGGGACGCGAGCAGTACTTC
CDR3 protein: CASSRLTGGREQYF
J gene: TRBJ2-7
clone size: NA
V gene: TRBV4-2
D gene: TRBD1

CDR3 DNA: NA
CDR3 protein: CASSIWGQGAPNF
J gene: TRBJ1-5
clone size: NA
V gene: TRBV19
D gene: NA

CDR3 DNA: TGTGCCACGCAGGGTCAGTGGGGGGGTTACAATGAGCAGTTCTTC
CDR3 protein: CATQGQWGGYNEQFF
J gene: TRBJ2-1
clone size: NA
V gene: TRBV6-1
D gene: TRBD2

CDR3 DNA: TGTGCCAGCAGCGCCGCGGGGGGCCAGAGCGGAGAGACCCAGTACTTC
CDR3 protein: CASSAAGGQSGETQYF
J gene: TRBJ2-5
clone size: NA
V gene: TRBV9
D gene: TRBD2

CDR3 DNA: TGTGCCAGCAGCCCGGACAGGGTCGAGCAGTACTTC
CDR3 protein: CASSPDRVEQYF
J gene: TRBJ2-7
clone size: once
V gene: TRBV5-4
D gene: TRBD1

CDR3 DNA: TGTGCCAGCAAAGGACTAGCGATCAATGAGCAGTTCTTC
CDR3 protein: CASKGLAINEQFF
J gene: TRBJ2-1
clone size: once
V gene: TRBV27
D gene: TRBD2

CDR3 DNA: TGTGCCAGCAGCGCGACAGGGGGCGATTTGTGGACTGAAGCTTTCTTT
CDR3 protein: CASSATGGDLWTEAFF
J gene: TRBJ1-1
clone size: NA
V gene: TRBV6-6
D gene: TRBD1

CDR3 DNA: TGTGCCAGCAGTTCCCTATTGGGGGGGCAGGGGTATGGGGAGCAGTGCTTC
CDR3 protein: CASSSLLGGQGYGEQCF
J gene: TRBJ2-7
clone size: NA
V gene: TRBV27
D gene: NA

CDR3 DNA: TGTGCCAGCACCTCGGGGGACAGGCTCTCTCGAGCTCCCTACGAGCAGTACTTC
CDR3 protein: CASTSGDRLSRAPYEQYF
J gene: TRBJ2-7
clone size: once
V gene: TRBV5-8
D gene: TRBD1